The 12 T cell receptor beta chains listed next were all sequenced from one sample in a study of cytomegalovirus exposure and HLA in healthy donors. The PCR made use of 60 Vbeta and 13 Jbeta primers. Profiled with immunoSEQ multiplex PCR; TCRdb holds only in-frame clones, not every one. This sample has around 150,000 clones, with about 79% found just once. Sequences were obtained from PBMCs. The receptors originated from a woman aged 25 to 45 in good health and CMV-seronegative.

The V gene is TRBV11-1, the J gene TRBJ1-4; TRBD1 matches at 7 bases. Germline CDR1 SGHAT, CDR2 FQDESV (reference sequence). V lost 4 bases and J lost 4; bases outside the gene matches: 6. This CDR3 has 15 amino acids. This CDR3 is CASSSTGTDNEKLFF. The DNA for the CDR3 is TGTGCCAGCAGCTCAACCGGGACAGATAATGAAAAACTGTTTTTT.

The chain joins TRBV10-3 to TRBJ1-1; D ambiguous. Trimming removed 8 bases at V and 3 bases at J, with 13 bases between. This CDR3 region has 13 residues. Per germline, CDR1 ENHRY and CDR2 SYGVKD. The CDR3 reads CAIAAIEDTEAFF. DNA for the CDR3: TGTGCCATCGCGGCTATTGAGGACACTGAAGCTTTCTTT.

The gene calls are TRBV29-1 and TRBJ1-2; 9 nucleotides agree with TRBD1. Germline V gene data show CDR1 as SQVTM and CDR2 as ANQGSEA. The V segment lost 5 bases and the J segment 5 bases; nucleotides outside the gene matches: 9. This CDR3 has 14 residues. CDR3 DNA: TGCAGCGTTCGAAGTGTCGACAGGGGGTATGGCTACACCTTC. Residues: CSVRSVDRGYGYTF.

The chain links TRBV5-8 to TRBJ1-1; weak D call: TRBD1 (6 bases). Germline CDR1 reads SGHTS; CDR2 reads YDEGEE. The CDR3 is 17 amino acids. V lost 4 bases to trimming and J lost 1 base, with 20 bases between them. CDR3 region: CASSEGSLTGPNTEAFF. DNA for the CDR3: TGTGCCAGCAGCGAAGGTTCTCTGACAGGACCGAACACTGAAGCTTTCTTT.

CDR3 amino acids: CASRAPGQGYGYTF. CDR3 DNA: TGTGCCAGCAGAGCACCGGGACAGGGATATGGCTACACCTTC. This rearrangement joins TRBV6-5 to TRBJ1-2; 9 bases line up with TRBD1. The trim removed 6 bases at V and 5 bases at J, leaving 7 bases unmatched. The CDR3 contains 14 residues. Looked up from germline, CDR1 is MNHEY and CDR2 is SVGAGI.

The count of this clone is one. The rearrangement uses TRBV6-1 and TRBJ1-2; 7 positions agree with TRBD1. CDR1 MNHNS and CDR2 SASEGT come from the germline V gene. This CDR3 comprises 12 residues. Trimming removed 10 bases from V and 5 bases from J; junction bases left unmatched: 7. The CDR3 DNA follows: TGTGCCACCAGAACAGGGGATTATGGCTACACCTTC. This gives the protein CATRTGDYGYTF.

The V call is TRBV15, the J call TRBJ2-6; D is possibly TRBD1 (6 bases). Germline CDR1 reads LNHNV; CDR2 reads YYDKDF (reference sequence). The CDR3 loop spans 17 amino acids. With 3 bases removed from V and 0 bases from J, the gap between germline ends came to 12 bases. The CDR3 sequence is CATSRAGVFSGANVLTF. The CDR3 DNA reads TGTGCCACCAGCAGGGCAGGGGTCTTCTCTGGGGCCAACGTCCTGACTTTC. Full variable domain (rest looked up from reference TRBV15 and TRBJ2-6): DAMVIQNPRYQVTQFGKPVTLSCSQTLNHNVMYWYQQKSSQAPKLLFHYYDKDFNNEADTPDNFQSRRPNTSFCFLDIRSPGLGDTAMYLCATSRAGVFSGANVLTFGAGSRLTVL.

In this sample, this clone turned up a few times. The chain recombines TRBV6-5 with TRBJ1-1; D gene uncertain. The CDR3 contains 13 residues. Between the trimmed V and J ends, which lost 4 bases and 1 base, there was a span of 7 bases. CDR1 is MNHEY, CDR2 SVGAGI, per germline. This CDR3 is CASSLRGNTEAFF. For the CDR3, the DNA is TGTGCCAGCAGTTTACGGGGGAACACTGAAGCTTTCTTT.

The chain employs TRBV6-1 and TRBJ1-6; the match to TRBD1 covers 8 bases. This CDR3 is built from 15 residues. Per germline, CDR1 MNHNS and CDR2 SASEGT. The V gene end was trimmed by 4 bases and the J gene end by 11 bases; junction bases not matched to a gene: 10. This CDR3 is CASSVDRGLQAPLHF. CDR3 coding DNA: TGTGCCAGCAGTGTCGACAGGGGCCTCCAGGCACCCCTCCACTTT.

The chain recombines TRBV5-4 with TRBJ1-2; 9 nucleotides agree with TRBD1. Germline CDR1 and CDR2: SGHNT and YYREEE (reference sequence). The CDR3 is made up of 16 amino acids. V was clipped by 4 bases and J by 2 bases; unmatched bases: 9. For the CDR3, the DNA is TGTGCCAGCAGCCCGACCCGACAGGGGGAGAACTATGGCTACACCTTC. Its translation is CASSPTRQGENYGYTF.

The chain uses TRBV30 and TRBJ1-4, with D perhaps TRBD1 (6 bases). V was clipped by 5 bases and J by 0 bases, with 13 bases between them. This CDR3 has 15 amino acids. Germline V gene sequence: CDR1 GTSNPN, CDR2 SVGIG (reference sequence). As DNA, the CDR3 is TGTGCCTGGGGCCTCAAGGGGGCAACTAATGAAAAACTGTTTTTT. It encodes CAWGLKGATNEKLFF. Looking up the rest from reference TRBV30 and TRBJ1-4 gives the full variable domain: SQTIHQWPATLVQPVGSPLSLECTVEGTSNPNLYWYRQAAGRGLQLLFYSVGIGQISSEVPQNLSASRPQDRQFILSSKKLLLSDSGFYLCAWGLKGATNEKLFFGSGTQLSVL.

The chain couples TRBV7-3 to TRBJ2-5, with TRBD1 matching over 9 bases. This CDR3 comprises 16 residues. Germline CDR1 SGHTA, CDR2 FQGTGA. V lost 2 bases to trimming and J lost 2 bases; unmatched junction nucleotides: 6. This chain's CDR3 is CASSLWAGTGQETQYF. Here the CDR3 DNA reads TGTGCCAGCAGCTTATGGGCCGGGACAGGGCAAGAGACCCAGTACTTC.